This T cell receptor (beta chain) was sequenced in a study of spatial heterogeneity in lung cancer. Study conclusions and caveats: The counts of expanded TCRs, ubiquitous and regional, tracked ubiquitous and regional nonsynonymous mutations, respectively. It was found that expanded intratumoral alpha and beta TCR counts tracked tumor mutation counts.

This sample's time point: sample taken at primary tumor resection. There were roughly 78 donors, all of them untreated patients with early-stage non-small cell lung cancer. As regards this clonotype: The antigen remains undetermined. This beta chain appears as a stray read in a library generated for alpha chains; its size is not informative.

The germline V gene encodes CDR1 SGHRS and CDR2 YFSETQ. The CDR3 contains 15 residues. The V end lost 0 bases, the J end lost 0 bases, and 9 bases lay between the germline ends. Each TCR cDNA molecule bore a unique molecular identifier. TCRdb analysed the 5' RACE reads with MiXCR anew, one entry per CDR3 protein. The sample has about 9,300 distinct CDR3 sequences, approximately 53% seen once. The chain combines TRBV5-1 with TRBJ1-1, with D unclear. The clonotype was recovered from a female donor with early-stage non-small cell lung cancer. This specimen was lung tumor tissue, taken at surgery. CDR3 in DNA: TGCGCCAGCAGCTTGGATCTGGGGTTGAACACTGAAGCTTTCTTT. It translates to CASSLDLGLNTEAFF.